Detailed here is one T cell receptor (beta chain). This specimen comes from a study of tumor-infiltrating lymphocytes in oesophageal squamous cell carcinoma. CDR3 length equals 15 residues. Germline V gives CDR1 SGHTA, CDR2 FQGTGA. From the PCR reads, TCRdb called clonotypes with MiXCR, one entry per CDR3 protein. The data contain just under 20,000 distinct CDR3 sequences, 40% to 45% of them singletons. The clonotype was recovered from a male donor with esophageal squamous cell carcinoma. The sample was normal esophageal tissue next to the tumor. The V and J genes are TRBV7-3 and TRBJ2-1; the D gene is possibly TRBD1 (6 bases). The better agreement between TRBJ2-5 and the DNA end casts doubt on the J call. The CDR3 is CASSLTGHSQETQYF. CDR3 in DNA: TGTGCCAGCAGCTTAACGGGACACTCGCAAGAGACCCAGTACTTC.